The 23 T cell receptor beta chains reported below all come from one sample, sequenced in a study of T cell changes during pregnancy in multiple sclerosis. The method was immunoSEQ multiplex PCR; TCRdb's version includes in-frame clones alone and lacks a portion of them. The sample has about 49,000 clones, approximately 92% seen once. Sequencing was performed on peripheral blood, taken after pregnancy. These receptors were collected from a female donor with multiple sclerosis, enrolled in a pregnancy study.

The chain carries TRBV5-5 and TRBJ2-7, with a weak D call TRBD1 (5 bases). The V end lost 0 bases, the J end lost 6 bases, and 13 bases lay between the germline ends. The length of the CDR3 is 14 residues. In germline, CDR1 is SGHKS, CDR2 YYEKEE (reference sequence). This CDR3 is CASSLGGRAAEQYF. The CDR3 DNA reads as TGTGCCAGCAGCTTGGGGGGCAGGGCCGCCGAGCAGTACTTC. The entire variable domain, with the rest obtained from reference TRBV5-5 and TRBJ2-7, is as follows: DAGVTQSPTHLIKTRGQQVTLRCSPISGHKSVSWYQQVLGQGPQFIFQYYEKEERGRGNFPDRFSARQFPNYSSELNVNALLLGDSALYLCASSLGGRAAEQYFGPGTRLTVT.

The chain links TRBV5-1 to TRBJ2-1; 14 nucleotides align to TRBD2. Per germline, CDR1 SGHRS and CDR2 YFSETQ. This CDR3 region has 15 residues. Trimming removed 0 bases from V and 7 bases from J; junction bases left unmatched: 0. CDR3 region: CASSLGLAGGNEQFF. CDR3 DNA sequence: TGCGCCAGCAGCTTGGGACTAGCGGGGGGGAATGAGCAGTTCTTC.

This chain connects TRBV9 to TRBJ2-2; no clear D. V gave up 2 bases and J gave up 5 bases, with 7 bases separating them. This CDR3 spans 13 amino acids. CDR1 and CDR2 from the germline V gene are SGDLS and YYNGEE. Here the CDR3 reads CASSVQVTGELFF. DNA of the CDR3: TGTGCCAGCAGCGTCCAGGTGACCGGGGAGCTGTTTTTT.

The rearrangement uses TRBV18 and TRBJ1-5; D call uncertain. The CDR3 is made up of 14 amino acids. In germline, CDR1 is KGHSH, CDR2 LQKENI. Trimming removed 3 bases at V and 4 bases at J, with 10 bases between. CDR3 nucleotides: TGTGCCAGCTCACCCGAAACGGGGAATCAGCCCCAGCATTTT. The encoded protein is CASSPETGNQPQHF.

This rearrangement joins TRBV7-9 to TRBJ1-2; D gene uncertain. This CDR3 spans 16 amino acids. Germline values: CDR1 SEHNR, CDR2 FQNEAQ (reference sequence). Trimming removed 5 bases from V and 3 bases from J, with 19 bases in between. The CDR3 region has the DNA TGTGCCAGCAGCACTATCGGTCGGGGTCTAGACTATGGCTACACCTTC. It encodes CASSTIGRGLDYGYTF.

The rearrangement uses TRBV7-6 and TRBJ1-6, with 7 bases matching TRBD1. Germline trimming cut 4 bases from V and 10 bases from J; bases unmatched to any gene: 16. This CDR3 has 17 amino acids. Germline V gene data show CDR1 as SGHVS and CDR2 as FNYEAQ. The CDR3, as DNA: TGTGCCAGCAGCTACGCCCAGCTGACAGGGTCGTCGTCACCCCTCCACTTT. Translated: CASSYAQLTGSSSPLHF.

The rearrangement links TRBV11-3 to TRBJ2-3; D perhaps matches TRBD2 (6 bases). The CDR3 is 15 amino acids. V lost 4 bases and J 0 bases, leaving 11 bases between the germline ends. Germline loops: CDR1 SGHNT, CDR2 YENEEA. The CDR3 coding sequence is TGTGCCAGCAGCTCCGGAGGGGACAGCACAGATACGCAGTATTTT. This translates into CASSSGGDSTDTQYF.

The chain recombines TRBV5-4 with TRBJ2-5, with 11 bases matching TRBD2. The CDR3 covers 18 residues. CDR1 is SGHNT and CDR2 is YYREEE in the germline V gene (reference sequence). V was pared by 5 bases and J by 2 bases, with 14 bases of the junction left unmatched. CDR3 DNA: TGTGCCAGCAGTTATCGGCTTACTAGCGGGGGTAAACAAGAGACCCAGTACTTC. The encoded protein is CASSYRLTSGGKQETQYF.

V usage is TRBV6-6 and J usage is TRBJ2-7, with 7 positions matching TRBD1. CDR1 is MNHNY, CDR2 SVGAGI, per germline (reference sequence). The junction had 9 bases not matched to a gene; V was cut back by 6 bases and J by 1 base. CDR3 length: 15 amino acids. The CDR3 loop reads CASRAYGDSSYEQYF. In DNA, the CDR3 is TGTGCCAGCAGAGCCTATGGGGACAGTTCCTACGAGCAGTACTTC.

The rearrangement links TRBV7-2 to TRBJ1-2; 7 positions match TRBD1. The CDR3 is made up of 16 amino acids. CDR1 SGHTA and CDR2 FQGNSA come from the germline V gene. The ends lost 5 bases at V and 8 bases at J; junction bases unmatched: 17. CDR3 bases: TGTGCCAGCAGCGAGCCGACAGGGAAGTCCTATGTCGGCTACACCTTC. Translated, it gives CASSEPTGKSYVGYTF. Based on the CDR3 plus reference TRBV7-2 and TRBJ1-2, the full variable domain is GAGVSQSPSNKVTEKGKDVELRCDPISGHTALYWYRQSLGQGLEFLIYFQGNSAPDKSGLPSDRFSAERTGGSVSTLTIQRTQQEDSAVYLCASSEPTGKSYVGYTFGSGTRLTVV.

V and J are TRBV11-2 and TRBJ1-2; TRBD1 might be the D (5 bases). V was cut by 3 bases and J by 8 bases, with 10 bases left in between. Per germline, CDR1 SGHAT and CDR2 FQNNGV. This CDR3 has 12 residues. CDR3 loop: CASSLLGRGYTF. The CDR3 nucleotides read TGTGCCAGCAGCTTGTTGGGGCGCGGCTACACCTTC.

The rearrangement uses TRBV7-2 and TRBJ2-5, with 9 bases lining up with TRBD1. The CDR3 runs 16 residues. After removal of 2 bases from V and 1 base from J, the junction contained 5 bases not matched to a gene. Germline values: CDR1 SGHTA, CDR2 FQGNSA. The CDR3 DNA is TGTGCCAGCAGCTTATCGGGGGGACAGGGCCAAGAGACCCAGTACTTC. Protein: CASSLSGGQGQETQYF.

In regard to this clone: A much more abundant neighbour one base away suggests this may be a read error. This sequence joins TRBV21-1 and TRBJ1-4; TRBD1, the table's D call, lacks a check against the DNA. TRBV21-1 is a pseudogene. This CDR3 region has 12 residues. The CDR3 DNA reads TGTGCCAGCAGCAGACAGAGTGAAAGACTGTTTTTT. As protein: CASSRQSERLFF.

This chain uses TRBV30 with TRBJ1-1; D ambiguous. The CDR3 consists of 13 residues. The germline gives CDR1 GTSNPN, CDR2 SVGIG (reference sequence). V gave up 2 bases and J gave up 5 bases, with 12 bases separating them. CDR3 sequence (DNA): TGTGCCTGGAGTACCGGGAGGGAGACTGAAGCTTTCTTT. Protein product: CAWSTGRETEAFF.

DNA of the CDR3: TGTGCCAGCAGTTTCGCAGGGCCAAATGTCTATGGCTACACCTTC. This translates into CASSFAGPNVYGYTF. This chain uses TRBV27 with TRBJ1-2, with D tentatively TRBD1 (5 bases). Trimming took 3 bases from V and 4 from J, leaving 15 bases between them. Germline V gene sequence: CDR1 MNHEY, CDR2 SMNVEV (reference sequence). CDR3 length equals 15 residues.

This chain links TRBV7-2 with TRBJ2-3; 11 bases map to TRBD2. The CDR3 has 15 amino acids. The germline V gene has CDR1 SGHTA and CDR2 FQGNSA. V lost 5 bases, J lost 8 bases, and 9 bases stayed unmatched. DNA for the CDR3: TGTGCCAGCAGCCCTGGGACTAGCGGTGTGGGTACGCAGTATTTT. Protein: CASSPGTSGVGTQYF.

V usage is TRBV6-5 and J usage is TRBJ1-4, with D uncertain. This CDR3 comprises 12 residues. The germline V gene encodes CDR1 MNHEY and CDR2 SVGAGI. The germline V and J ends were trimmed by 11 bases and 3 bases, with 10 bases remaining between them. CDR3 nucleotide sequence: TGTGCCTCCCAGGACTCTAATGAAAAACTGTTTTTT. It is translated as CASQDSNEKLFF.

The chain links TRBV30 to TRBJ2-5, with no clear D. Between the trimmed V and J ends, which lost 5 bases and 7 bases, there was a span of 8 bases. The CDR3 has 10 residues. Germline V CDR1 and CDR2: GTSNPN, SVGIG (reference sequence). This chain's CDR3 is CAWGPPTQYF. The CDR3 nucleotides read TGTGCCTGGGGCCCCCCGACCCAGTACTTC.

This chain's CDR3 is CASRKDRDGYEQYF. In nucleotides, the CDR3 is TGCGCCAGCAGAAAGGACAGGGACGGCTACGAGCAGTACTTC. The chain combines TRBV5-1 with TRBJ2-7; 8 nucleotides match TRBD1. The CDR3 is 14 residues long. V shed 5 bases and J 3 bases; nucleotides not matched to a gene: 7. Germline assignment: CDR1 SGHRS and CDR2 YFSETQ.

The gene calls are TRBV6-5 and TRBJ1-3, with D possibly matching TRBD1 (6 bases). The length of the CDR3 is 16 residues. V lost 4 bases and J 0 bases, leaving 13 bases between the germline ends. Germline loops: CDR1 MNHEY, CDR2 SVGAGI. The CDR3 coding sequence is TGTGCCAGCAGTTCGCTTCAGGGGAACTCTGGAAACACCATATATTTT. This translates into CASSSLQGNSGNTIYF.

J is TRBJ2-7 and V is TRBV7-8, with 7 bases fitting TRBD2. CDR1 is SGHVS and CDR2 is FQNEAQ in the germline V gene. V shed 4 bases and J 6 bases; nucleotides not matched to a gene: 9. The CDR3 is 14 residues long. CDR3 sequence reads: CASSSLREGVEQYF. DNA of the CDR3: TGTGCCAGCAGCTCTCTGAGGGAGGGTGTCGAGCAGTACTTC.

The V call is TRBV11-3, the J call TRBJ2-2; 7 nucleotides match TRBD1. The CDR3 spans 14 residues. Germline values: CDR1 SGHNT, CDR2 YENEEA. The V segment lost 6 bases and the J segment 5 bases; nucleotides outside the gene matches: 6. The CDR3 DNA sequence: TGTGCCAGCAGGAACAGGGGCTCAACCGGGGAGCTGTTTTTT. Translation gives CASRNRGSTGELFF. Full variable domain (remainder filled in from reference TRBV11-3 and TRBJ2-2): EAGVVQSPRYKIIEKKQPVAFWCNPISGHNTLYWYLQNLGQGPELLIRYENEEAVDDSQLPKDRFSAERLKGVDSTLKIQPAELGDSAVYLCASRNRGSTGELFFGEGSRLTVL.

This chain links TRBV9 with TRBJ2-5, with TRBD2 matching 7 bases. The V gene end was trimmed by 0 bases and the J gene end by 3 bases; junction bases not matched to a gene: 8. The length of the CDR3 is 16 residues. Germline CDR1 and CDR2: SGDLS and YYNGEE. The CDR3 region has the DNA TGTGCCAGCAGCGTAGGGTTATTGGGGGGGAAAGAGACCCAGTACTTC. Translation gives CASSVGLLGGKETQYF.